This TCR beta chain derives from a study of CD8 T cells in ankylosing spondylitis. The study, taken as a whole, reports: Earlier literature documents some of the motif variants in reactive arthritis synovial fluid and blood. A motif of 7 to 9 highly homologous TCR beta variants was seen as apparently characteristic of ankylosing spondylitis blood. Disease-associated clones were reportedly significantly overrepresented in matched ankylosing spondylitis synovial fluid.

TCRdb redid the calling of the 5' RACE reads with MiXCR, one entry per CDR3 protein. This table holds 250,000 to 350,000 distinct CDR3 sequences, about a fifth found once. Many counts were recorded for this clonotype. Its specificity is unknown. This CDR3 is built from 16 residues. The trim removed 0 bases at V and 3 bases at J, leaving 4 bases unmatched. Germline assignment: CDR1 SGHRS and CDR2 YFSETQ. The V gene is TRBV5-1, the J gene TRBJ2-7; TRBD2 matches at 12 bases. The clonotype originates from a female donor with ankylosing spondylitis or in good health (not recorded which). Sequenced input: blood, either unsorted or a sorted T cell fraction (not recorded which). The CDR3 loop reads CASSLGLAGVSYEQYF. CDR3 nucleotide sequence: TGCGCCAGCAGCTTGGGACTAGCGGGAGTCAGCTACGAGCAGTACTTC.